This entry lists 21 T cell receptor beta chains sequenced from one sample in a study of cytomegalovirus exposure and HLA in healthy donors (dated by TCRdb to the late 2010s). Preparation of the library involved the immunoSEQ multiplex PCR assay. A mixture of 60 forward primers for TCR Vbeta segments and 13 reverse primers for TCR Jbeta segments was used in the multiplex PCR. Sourced from immuneACCESS, this table was stored by TCRdb with only in-frame sequences that have V and J called. A share of the clones is absent; for the studies checked, an unresolved V gene accounts for under half, and the remainder has no known explanation. For this sample there are about 200,000 clones; about four fifths appear just once. 1.5% to 2% of the sample is in the top ten clones. The sample taken for sequencing was PBMCs. The origin of the receptors is a young woman in good health and CMV-seronegative.

The chain uses TRBV13 and TRBJ2-1, with 9 nucleotides matching TRBD2. The V and J ends lost 5 bases and 15 bases, in that order; junction bases with no gene match: 8. Germline assignment: CDR1 PRHDT and CDR2 FYEKMQ (reference sequence). CDR3 length equals 12 residues. This chain's CDR3 is CASSLAGTSRFF. The DNA for the CDR3 is TGTGCCAGCAGCCTCGCCGGGACTAGCCGGTTCTTC.

This rearrangement joins TRBV6-1 to TRBJ2-1, with TRBD2 matching over 12 bases. The junction had 7 bases not matched to a gene; V was cut back by 3 bases and J by 1 base. This CDR3 comprises 18 residues. Germline V gives CDR1 MNHNS, CDR2 SASEGT. The CDR3 DNA sequence: TGTGCCAGCAGTGAGCGACTAGCGGGGGTTGGGTCCTACAATGAGCAGTTCTTC. Translated: CASSERLAGVGSYNEQFF.

This chain connects TRBV7-8 to TRBJ1-4; 11 bases fit TRBD1. The CDR3 has 16 residues. Germline V gene data show CDR1 as SGHVS and CDR2 as FQNEAQ. Trimming at V came to 2 bases and at J to 7 bases, leaving 6 bases not matched to a gene. Here the CDR3 reads CASSLSAGTGGEKLFF. CDR3 DNA sequence: TGTGCCAGCAGCTTATCGGCTGGGACAGGGGGTGAAAAACTGTTTTTT.

The rearrangement joins TRBV9 to TRBJ1-3, with D tentatively TRBD1 (6 bases). The germline V gene encodes CDR1 SGDLS and CDR2 YYNGEE. The CDR3 is 15 residues long. V was cut by 4 bases and J by 0 bases, with 11 bases left in between. The CDR3, as DNA: TGTGCCAGCAGCCCGACAGGACTCTCTGGAAACACCATATATTTT. Residues: CASSPTGLSGNTIYF.

The CDR3 bases are TGCAGCGTTTCTATGGGAGCTTTGAACACTGAAGCTTTCTTT. It codes for CSVSMGALNTEAFF. This chain links TRBV29-1 with TRBJ1-1; D is unresolved. The CDR3 covers 14 residues. V dropped 5 bases and J dropped 0 bases, with 13 bases sitting between them. Germline CDR1 reads SQVTM; CDR2 reads ANQGSEA.

This rearrangement joins TRBV28 to TRBJ1-2; 9 bases align to TRBD1. V shed 5 bases and J 1 base; nucleotides not matched to a gene: 11. Germline V gives CDR1 MDHEN, CDR2 SYDVKM. This CDR3 comprises 17 residues. Here the CDR3 reads CASSPPGTGYGNYGYTF. The CDR3 DNA is TGTGCCAGCAGTCCTCCCGGGACAGGGTACGGTAACTATGGCTACACCTTC.

The genes are TRBV19 and TRBJ2-5, with a tentative D call TRBD2 (6 bases). Germline V lookup: CDR1 LNHDA, CDR2 SQIVND (reference sequence). V was pared by 7 bases and J by 9 bases, with 15 bases between. The CDR3 length is 12 residues. The CDR3 loop is CASTHHGEAQYF. CDR3 in DNA: TGTGCCAGTACCCACCATGGGGAGGCCCAGTACTTC.

The rearrangement joins TRBV19 to TRBJ1-2, with TRBD1 as a possible D gene (5 bases). Trimming took off 1 base at V and 5 bases at J, with 8 bases between the two ends. Looked up from germline, CDR1 is LNHDA and CDR2 is SQIVND (reference sequence). This CDR3 has 13 amino acids. The DNA for the CDR3 is TGTGCCAGTAGTATAGGTGGGGGGTATGGCTACACCTTC. This encodes CASSIGGGYGYTF.

The J gene is TRBJ2-7, the V gene TRBV18; TRBD1 matches at 8 bases. J gave up 5 bases and V 6 bases, and 12 bases lay outside the gene matches. The CDR3 is 15 amino acids. CDR1 is KGHSH, CDR2 LQKENI, per germline. The CDR3 bases are TGTGCCAGCTCGCAAAGCAGGACAGGGTTGGACGAGCAGTACTTC. This codes for CASSQSRTGLDEQYF.

The DNA for the CDR3 is TGCGCCAGCAGCCAAGTGGGTGTCGGGAGCAATACGCAGTATTTT. This codes for CASSQVGVGSNTQYF. The chain recombines TRBV4-3 with TRBJ2-3; a weak D match, TRBD2 (6 bases). V was cut by 1 base and J by 7 bases, with 15 bases left in between. CDR3 length equals 15 residues. From germline, CDR1 is LGHNA and CDR2 YSLEER.

The CDR3 loop reads CASRAGQNYGYTF. The DNA of the CDR3 is TGTGCCAGCAGAGCCGGACAGAACTATGGCTACACCTTC. V and J are TRBV2 and TRBJ1-2; possibly TRBD1 for D (6 bases). Germline CDR1 is SNHLY and CDR2 is FYNNEI. V lost 6 bases and J lost 2, with 10 bases in between. This CDR3 has 13 residues.

There are a few counts of this clone. The chain has TRBV28 and TRBJ1-5, with 8 bases matching TRBD1. The germline V gene has CDR1 MDHEN and CDR2 SYDVKM. J lost 2 bases, V lost 7 bases, and 4 bases had no gene match. The CDR3 length is 14 residues. In DNA, the CDR3 is TGTGCCAGCACAGGGGGCGGTGGCAATCAGCCCCAGCATTTT. It is translated as CASTGGGGNQPQHF.

J is TRBJ2-1 and V is TRBV5-1, with 16 bases fitting TRBD2. Germline CDR1 and CDR2: SGHRS and YFSETQ. Germline trimming cut 6 bases from V and 7 bases from J; bases unmatched to any gene: 13. This CDR3 has 18 residues. DNA of the CDR3: TGCGCCAGCACCTTCCAGGGACTAGCGGGAGGGCCGATGAATGAGCAGTTCTTC. It encodes CASTFQGLAGGPMNEQFF.

This chain links TRBV14 with TRBJ2-1; tentatively, D is TRBD2 (6 bases). The CDR3 loop spans 15 amino acids. Germline V CDR1 and CDR2: SGHDN, FVKESK. Trimming took off 7 bases at V and 2 bases at J, with 15 bases between the two ends. The CDR3 sequence: CASTPREKAYNEQFF. The CDR3 coding sequence is TGTGCCAGCACACCTCGGGAGAAAGCCTACAATGAGCAGTTCTTC.

The chain carries TRBV11-2 and TRBJ2-3; weak D call: TRBD2 (5 bases). Trimming removed 1 base from V and 2 bases from J, with 10 bases in between. Per germline, CDR1 SGHAT and CDR2 FQNNGV. This CDR3 has 15 residues. The DNA for the CDR3 is TGTGCCAGCAGCTTAGTGGGAGCAAACACAGATACGCAGTATTTT. Its protein product is CASSLVGANTDTQYF. Drawing the rest from reference TRBV11-2 and TRBJ2-3, the complete variable domain is EAGVAQSPRYKIIEKRQSVAFWCNPISGHATLYWYQQILGQGPKLLIQFQNNGVVDDSQLPKDRFSAERLKGVDSTLKIQPAKLEDSAVYLCASSLVGANTDTQYFGPGTRLTVL.

The chain recombines TRBV27 with TRBJ2-1; 8 bases map to TRBD2. The CDR3 is 15 residues long. V shed 10 bases, J shed 8 bases, and the junction held 16 bases outside the gene matches. In germline, CDR1 is MNHEY, CDR2 SMNVEV (reference sequence). As DNA, the CDR3 is TGTGCCACGAACAGGGAAGCGGGAGTTATGGATGAGCAGTTCTTC. Translated: CATNREAGVMDEQFF.

The chain employs TRBV27 and TRBJ1-5, with unresolved D. This CDR3 region has 14 residues. V was cut by 8 bases and J by 3 bases, with 14 bases left in between. Per germline, CDR1 MNHEY and CDR2 SMNVEV (reference sequence). The CDR3 DNA is TGTGCCAGCGGTACGAGAGAGCTCAATCAGCCCCAGCATTTT. The encoded protein is CASGTRELNQPQHF.

The J gene is TRBJ1-5, the V gene TRBV7-8, with 9 nucleotides matching TRBD1. V was clipped by 1 base and J by 1 base; unmatched bases: 8. CDR1 is SGHVS, CDR2 FQNEAQ, per germline. The CDR3 is made up of 18 amino acids. The CDR3: CASSLDGQGRLSNQPQHF. CDR3 sequence (DNA): TGTGCCAGCAGCTTAGACGGACAGGGGCGACTCAGCAATCAGCCCCAGCATTTT.

The chain links TRBV28 to TRBJ2-3, with 10 bases that match TRBD2. The V segment lost 6 bases and the J segment 4 bases; nucleotides outside the gene matches: 4. This CDR3 is built from 14 residues. Germline lookup yields CDR1 MDHEN and CDR2 SYDVKM. CDR3 loop: CASRLAGDPDTQYF. The CDR3 DNA follows: TGTGCCAGCAGGCTAGCGGGAGACCCAGATACGCAGTATTTT.

This clone was observed a handful of times. This chain uses TRBV6-5 with TRBJ1-2, with D hard to call. Germline values: CDR1 MNHEY, CDR2 SVGAGI. V was shortened by 7 bases and J by 4 bases, with 16 bases between the two germline ends. The CDR3 is 14 residues long. The CDR3 nucleotides read TGTGCCAGCACTTTCGAGGCAGACCGCTATGGCTACACCTTC. Its protein is CASTFEADRYGYTF.

This chain joins TRBV6-5 and TRBJ1-2, with 7 bases aligning to TRBD1. Germline-derived CDR1 and CDR2 are MNHEY and SVGAGI. The ends lost 2 bases at V and 4 bases at J; junction bases unmatched: 4. This CDR3 has 14 amino acids. The CDR3 sequence is CASSYRTGSYGYTF. The CDR3 DNA reads TGTGCCAGCAGTTACCGGACAGGATCCTATGGCTACACCTTC.